This T cell receptor (beta chain) was retrieved from a study of graft-versus-host responses after intestinal transplantation. Study-wide points: Some GvH clones were seen earlier in gut or blood, suggesting intestinal origin. Early post-transplant HvG declines showed an association with peak circulating GvH clone levels.

Here immunoSEQ multiplex PCR was the method, and the copy in TCRdb shows in-frame clones only, minus some. Of roughly 9,700 clones in the sample, roughly 29% were seen once. The CDR3 is 17 residues long. Responders (around 200,000, CFSE-labeled) were co-plated with around 200,000 irradiated, violet-dye-labeled stimulators. CD4 and CD8 responders that proliferated in the reaction were FACS-sorted. The TCR was taken from a human patient who was an organ donor for intestinal transplantation. The input for sequencing was alloreactive CD4+ T cells from a mixed lymphocyte reaction culture, taken before transplantation. Sample subset: CFSE-low proliferating T cells sorted from approximately six-day pre-transplant mixed lymphocyte reaction (GvH or HvG direction). The rearrangement joins TRBV8-2 to TRBJ2-6; the D segment call TRBD1 is taken from the table without a DNA check. TRBV8-2 is a recognized pseudogene. The CDR3 protein is CGTLSKITQSRANVLTF. CDR3 coding DNA: TGTGGCACGCTCAGTAAGATAACACAAAGTCGGGCCAACGTCCTGACTTTC.